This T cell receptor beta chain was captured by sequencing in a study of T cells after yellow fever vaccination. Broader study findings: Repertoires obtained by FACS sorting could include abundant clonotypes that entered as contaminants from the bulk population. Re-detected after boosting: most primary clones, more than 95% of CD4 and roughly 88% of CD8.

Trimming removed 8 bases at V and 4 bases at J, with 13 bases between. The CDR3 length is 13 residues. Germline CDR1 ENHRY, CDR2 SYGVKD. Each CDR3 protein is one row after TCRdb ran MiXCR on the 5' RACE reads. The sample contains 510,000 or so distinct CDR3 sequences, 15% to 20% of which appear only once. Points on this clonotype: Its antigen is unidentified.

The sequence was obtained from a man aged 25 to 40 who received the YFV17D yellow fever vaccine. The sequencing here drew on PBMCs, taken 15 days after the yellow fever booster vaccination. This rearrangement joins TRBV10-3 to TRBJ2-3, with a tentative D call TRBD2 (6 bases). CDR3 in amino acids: CAIDGGVADTQYF. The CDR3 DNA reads TGTGCCATCGATGGCGGGGTGGCAGATACGCAGTATTTT.